This entry lists 8 T cell receptor beta chains sequenced from one sample in a study of regulatory T cells (dated by TCRdb to the late 2010s). Preparation of the library involved the immunoSEQ multiplex PCR assay. The multiplex PCR used 52 forward TRBV primers and 13 reverse TRBJ primers, with assay-based and computational corrections for amplification bias. The table was pulled from immuneACCESS by TCRdb, which kept in-frame rearrangements only. Such tables lose some clones; where checked, under half of the loss comes from unresolved V genes, and the rest has no known cause. For this sample there are 20,000 to 25,000 clones; approximately 94% appear just once. The ten largest clones represent 3% to 4% of the sample. The sequencing input was CD8+ T cells sorted from blood. These receptors originate from a child aged 2-15 years with CD3G deficiency.

The V gene is TRBV19, the J gene TRBJ2-7; D may be TRBD2 (5 bases). The ends were cut back, 3 bases at V and 5 bases at J, with 20 bases in the middle. Germline values: CDR1 LNHDA, CDR2 SQIVND (reference sequence). The CDR3 sequence is 16 residues long. Here the CDR3 DNA reads TGTGCCAGTAGTATTTCCCACGCCTCGACGAGGGACGAGCAGTACTTC. It codes for CASSISHASTRDEQYF.

The rearrangement uses TRBV27 and TRBJ1-2; weak D call: TRBD1 (6 bases). Germline CDR1 is MNHEY and CDR2 is SMNVEV (reference sequence). The CDR3 is made up of 14 amino acids. V lost 5 bases, J lost 0 bases, and 10 bases lay in between. This chain's CDR3 is CASSPGVPNYGYTF. The DNA for the CDR3 is TGTGCCAGCAGTCCAGGGGTTCCTAACTATGGCTACACCTTC.

The chain is built from TRBV10-3 and TRBJ2-1; 7 bases line up with TRBD2. Trimming took 0 bases from V and 10 from J; bases not matched to a gene: 0. Germline loops: CDR1 ENHRY, CDR2 SYGVKD. The CDR3 is 12 amino acids. CDR3 in amino acids: CAISESGGEQFF. The CDR3 coding sequence is TGTGCCATCAGTGAGTCGGGAGGGGAGCAGTTCTTC.

This rearrangement joins TRBV4-1 to TRBJ2-1; tentatively, D is TRBD2 (5 bases). The CDR3 totals 14 residues. The germline gives CDR1 MGHRA, CDR2 YSYEKL. Trimming shortened V by 5 bases and J by 8 bases, and 16 bases separated the two germline ends. This chain's CDR3 is CASSKRTVFDEQFF. The CDR3 DNA reads TGCGCCAGCAGCAAGCGGACTGTCTTCGATGAGCAGTTCTTC.

The chain uses TRBV19 and TRBJ2-1; a weak D match, TRBD1 (5 bases). The CDR3 has 14 residues. Germline V gives CDR1 LNHDA, CDR2 SQIVND (reference sequence). The V and J ends lost 3 bases and 9 bases respectively, with 15 bases between them. Here the CDR3 DNA reads TGTGCCAGTAGTATCACGGGCGGTCAGGGTGAGCAGTTCTTC. It is translated as CASSITGGQGEQFF.

CDR3 protein: CASSLGLVVEQFF. The CDR3 coding sequence is TGTGCCAGCAGCCTGGGACTAGTGGTTGAGCAGTTCTTC. The chain combines TRBV11-2 with TRBJ2-1; TRBD2 agrees at 8 bases. The CDR3 extends over 13 amino acids. The J segment lost 9 bases and the V segment lost 5 bases, leaving 6 bases of the junction unmatched. Germline V CDR1 and CDR2: SGHAT, FQNNGV. Together with reference TRBV11-2 and TRBJ2-1, the CDR3 gives the full variable domain: EAGVAQSPRYKIIEKRQSVAFWCNPISGHATLYWYQQILGQGPKLLIQFQNNGVVDDSQLPKDRFSAERLKGVDSTLKIQPAKLEDSAVYLCASSLGLVVEQFFGPGTRLTVL.

The genes are TRBV5-1 and TRBJ2-7; D is ambiguous. This CDR3 is 10 amino acids long. Trimming took 5 bases from V and 5 from J, leaving 5 bases between them. Germline V gene lookup returns CDR1 SGHRS and CDR2 YFSETQ. CDR3 DNA: TGCGCCAGCAGATTTCACGAGCAGTACTTC. This encodes CASRFHEQYF.

This sequence joins TRBV5-1 and TRBJ2-7, with D hard to call. Trimming shortened V by 0 bases and J by 1 base, and 11 bases separated the two germline ends. Germline-derived CDR1 and CDR2 are SGHRS and YFSETQ. The CDR3 is 15 amino acids. CDR3: CASSLGLFGSYEQYF. The DNA of the CDR3 is TGCGCCAGCAGCTTGGGGCTGTTCGGTTCCTACGAGCAGTACTTC.